This T cell receptor beta chain stems from a study of cytomegalovirus exposure and HLA in healthy donors. The trim removed 8 bases at V and 7 bases at J, leaving 4 bases unmatched. Germline CDR1 reads MGHDK; CDR2 reads SYGVNS. This CDR3 is 13 amino acids long. The PCR made use of 60 Vbeta and 13 Jbeta primers. The protocol was immunoSEQ multiplex PCR, while the TCRdb copy is restricted to in-frame clones and leaves out a portion. The sample shows more than 65,000 clones, about 79% of them seen only once. General observations from the study: Under in vitro conditions, a few CMV-associated chains were confirmed as specific for CMV antigens. Later examination showed HLA-associated TCR beta chains had greater clonal expansion than equally common others. Association of a missense DCLRE1C variant with TCR beta V- and J-gene trimming was reported in a later analysis.

About this clone: Antigen specificity is unknown.

Donors were ostensibly healthy at sampling, although undocumented immune exposures were probable. Sequenced material: PBMCs. This rearrangement joins TRBV25-1 to TRBJ1-4; TRBD1 matches at 10 bases. The TCR comes from a man between 18 and 35 years old in good health and CMV-seropositive. The CDR3: CASGGQGGEKLFF. The CDR3 DNA reads TGTGCCAGCGGAGGACAGGGGGGTGAAAAACTGTTTTTT.